This T cell receptor (beta chain) is from a study of blood T cell repertoires in COVID-19. At the level of the study: COVID-19 samples from acute and convalescent phases originated in the United States, Italy and Spain.

CDR3 length: 17 residues. The ends were cut back, 4 bases at V and 5 bases at J, with 19 bases in the middle. Germline V gene lookup returns CDR1 SGHRS and CDR2 YFSETQ. Authors' methods: Using reference gene primer amplification, nucleated cell counts were estimated. Some clones are missing from TCRdb's copy, which holds only in-frame ones; the method was immunoSEQ multiplex PCR. For V, J and clone size, that table is used; D and trimming come from the DNA. The table records around 300,000 clones, 75% to 90% of them present only once. The specimen was peripheral blood. The chain recombines TRBV5-1 with TRBJ1-6, with D maybe TRBD1 (6 bases). This sequence originates from a woman aged 70-85 years with COVID-19, enrolled during active disease. The CDR3 sequence: CASSDGPGTRDNSPLHF. The DNA of the CDR3 is TGCGCCAGCAGCGATGGCCCCGGGACAAGGGATAATTCACCCCTCCACTTT.